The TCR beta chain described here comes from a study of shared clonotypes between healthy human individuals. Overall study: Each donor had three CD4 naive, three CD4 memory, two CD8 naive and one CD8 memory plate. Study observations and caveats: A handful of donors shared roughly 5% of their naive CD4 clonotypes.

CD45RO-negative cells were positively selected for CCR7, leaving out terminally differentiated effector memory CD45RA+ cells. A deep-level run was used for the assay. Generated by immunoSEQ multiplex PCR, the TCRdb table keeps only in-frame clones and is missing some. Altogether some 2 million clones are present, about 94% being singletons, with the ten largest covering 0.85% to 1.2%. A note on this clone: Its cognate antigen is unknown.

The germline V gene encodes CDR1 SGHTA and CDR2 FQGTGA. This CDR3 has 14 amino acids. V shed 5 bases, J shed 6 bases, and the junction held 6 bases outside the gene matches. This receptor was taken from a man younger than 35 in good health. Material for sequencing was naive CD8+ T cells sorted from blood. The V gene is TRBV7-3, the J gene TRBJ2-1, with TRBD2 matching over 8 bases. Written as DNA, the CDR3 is TGTGCCAGCAGCCCCTCGGGACTAGGCAATGAGCAGTTCTTC. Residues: CASSPSGLGNEQFF.